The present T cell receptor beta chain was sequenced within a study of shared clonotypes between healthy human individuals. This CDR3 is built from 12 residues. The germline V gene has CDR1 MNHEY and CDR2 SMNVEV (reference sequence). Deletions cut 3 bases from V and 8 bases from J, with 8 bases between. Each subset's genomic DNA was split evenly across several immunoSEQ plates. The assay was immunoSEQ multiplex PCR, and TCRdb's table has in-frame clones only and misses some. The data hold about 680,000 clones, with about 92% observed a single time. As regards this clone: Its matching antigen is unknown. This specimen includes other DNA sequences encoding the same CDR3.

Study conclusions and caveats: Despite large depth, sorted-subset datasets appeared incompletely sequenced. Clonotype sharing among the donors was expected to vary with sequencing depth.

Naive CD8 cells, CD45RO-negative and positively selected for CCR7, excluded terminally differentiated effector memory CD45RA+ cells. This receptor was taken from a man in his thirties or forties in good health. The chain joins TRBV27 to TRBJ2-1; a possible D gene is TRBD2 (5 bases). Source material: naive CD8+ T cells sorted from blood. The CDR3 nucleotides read TGTGCCAGCAGTTTTCGGGGTGATGAGCAGTTCTTC. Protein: CASSFRGDEQFF.